This T cell receptor (beta chain) was identified during a study of blood T cell repertoires in COVID-19. On the study more broadly: Both acute and convalescent COVID-19 samples were obtained from the United States, Italy and Spain. From T cells, B-cell-depleted T cells, or PBMCs came the material, which was cDNA or gDNA.

CDR3 length: 15 amino acids. J was trimmed by 1 base and V by 4 bases; bases with no gene match: 1. Germline V lookup: CDR1 MDHEN, CDR2 SYDVKM. As handled by the study authors: Nucleated cell counts were estimated from reference gene primer amplification. Sequencing used immunoSEQ multiplex PCR; TCRdb keeps in-frame clones, though not all of them. That table supplies the V and J calls and clone size; D and trimming were determined from the DNA. Of about 40,000 clones in the sample, 87% are singletons; the top ten hold under 5%. Followed over time, Seattle patients had been enrolled while infection was active.

The TCR sequence derives from a man in his sixties with COVID-19, enrolled during active disease. The V and J genes are TRBV28 and TRBJ2-6; TRBD2 matches at 7 bases. The specimen was peripheral blood. In nucleotides, the CDR3 is TGTGCCAGCAGTTCCGGGGGGTCTGGGGCCAACGTCCTGACTTTC. Its translation is CASSSGGSGANVLTF.